The rows below give T cell receptor beta chains drawn from one sample of a study of blood T cell repertoires in COVID-19. Produced via immunoSEQ multiplex PCR; TCRdb's table is partial and in-frame only. The sample lists 120,000 to 150,000 clones, roughly 84% occurring once. The sample comprised peripheral blood. These TCRs come from a human donor in a cohort sampled during active COVID-19. Each CDR3 is given with its conserved first and last residue. The D gene is left open where the match is weak. Not every row has a clone size; where given, it reads once, few, many or a size class.

CDR3,DNA,size,D,J,V
CASSLGGGADTEAFF,TGTGCCAGCAGTTTAGGGGGGGGCGCGGACACTGAAGCTTTCTTT,NA,NA,TRBJ1-1,TRBV28
CASSVTGVGNTIYF,TGTGCCAGCAGCGTAACAGGGGTAGGAAACACCATATATTTT,NA,TRBD1,TRBJ1-3,TRBV7-2
CASSATGQVYNEQFF,TGTGCCAGCAGCGCCACGGGACAGGTATACAATGAGCAGTTCTTC,NA,TRBD1,TRBJ2-1,TRBV9
CASEEWERAFNQPQHF,TGTGCCAGCGAAGAGTGGGAGCGGGCTTTCAATCAGCCCCAGCATTTT,NA,NA,TRBJ1-5,TRBV19
CASSYYGLAGGDADTQYF,TGTGCCAGCAGTTACTACGGACTAGCGGGAGGTGACGCAGATACGCAGTATTTT,NA,TRBD2,TRBJ2-3,TRBV6-2/TRBV6-3
CASSQVNSGRFTGELFF,TGCGCCAGCAGCCAAGTCAATAGCGGGAGGTTCACCGGGGAGCTGTTTTTT,NA,TRBD2,TRBJ2-2,TRBV4-1
CTSSPGLLYNEQFF,TGCACCAGCAGCCCGGGACTATTATACAATGAGCAGTTCTTC,NA,NA,TRBJ2-1,TRBV1
CASSLDRGSTETQYF,TGCGCCAGCAGCTTGGACAGGGGAAGCACAGAGACCCAGTACTTC,NA,TRBD1,TRBJ2-5,TRBV5-1
CSVVGRGVNYGYTF,TGCAGCGTAGTCGGCAGGGGCGTAAACTATGGCTACACCTTC,NA,NA,TRBJ1-2,TRBV29-1
CASALSGANVLTF,TGTGCCAGCGCGCTATCCGGGGCCAACGTCCTGACTTTC,NA,NA,TRBJ2-6,TRBV28
CASSLGRVAGAAKTQYF,TGTGCCAGCAGCTTAGGTAGGGTAGCGGGAGCTGCGAAGACCCAGTACTTC,once,TRBD2,TRBJ2-5,TRBV7-2
CASSIQGQGGYTF,TGTGCCAGTAGTATTCAGGGACAGGGCGGCTACACCTTC,NA,TRBD1,TRBJ1-2,TRBV19
CASRIVAGGTNEQFF,TGTGCCAGCAGAATAGTGGCTGGGGGGACCAATGAGCAGTTCTTC,NA,NA,TRBJ2-1,TRBV7-8
CASSQGQGGSGTQYF,TGTGCCAGCAGCCAGGGACAGGGAGGTTCGGGGACCCAGTACTTC,NA,TRBD1,TRBJ2-5,TRBV9
CASSKPGNYGYTF,TGTGCCAGCAGCAAACCGGGAAACTATGGCTACACCTTC,NA,NA,TRBJ1-2,TRBV21-1
CASRLQGNQETQYF,TGTGCCAGCAGATTACAGGGAAACCAAGAGACCCAGTACTTC,NA,NA,TRBJ2-5,TRBV27
CASSMGLPEDQPQHF,TGTGCCAGTAGTATGGGTCTACCAGAGGATCAGCCCCAGCATTTT,NA,NA,TRBJ1-5,TRBV19
CASSALITGQSGYTF,TGTGCCAGCAGCGCCTTAATCACAGGGCAGAGCGGCTACACCTTC,NA,NA,TRBJ1-2,TRBV9
CASSISWLQETQYF,TGTGCCAGTAGTATATCCTGGCTTCAAGAGACCCAGTACTTC,NA,NA,TRBJ2-5,TRBV19
CASSAGQNTGELFF,TGTGCCAGCAGTGCGGGACAAAACACCGGGGAGCTGTTTTTT,NA,NA,TRBJ2-2,TRBV25-1
CASSYTTQGEQFF,TGTGCCAGCAGTTACACTACGCAGGGCGAGCAGTTCTTC,once,NA,TRBJ2-1,TRBV6-5
CASTRQTGVETQYF,TGTGCCAGCACTCGACAGACAGGGGTAGAGACCCAGTACTTC,NA,TRBD1,TRBJ2-5,TRBV5-5
CSVERVNTGELFF,TGCAGCGTTGAGCGGGTCAACACCGGGGAGCTGTTTTTT,once,NA,TRBJ2-2,TRBV29-1